This T cell receptor (beta chain) comes out of a study of beta chain features in type 1 diabetes. Investigators reverse transcribed all isolated RNA, so they sequenced expressed TCRB transcripts. Method: immunoSEQ multiplex PCR; TCRdb's copy keeps in-frame clones and lacks some. The sample comprises under 900,000 clones, roughly 17% of which are singletons, and 0.023% rests with the top ten. Sorting with CD45RO/CCR7/CD25/CD127/CD95/CD27 yielded naive, central memory, regulatory and stem-like memory CD4+ cells. Trimming shortened V by 4 bases and J by 5 bases, and 18 bases separated the two germline ends. The CDR3 has 15 amino acids. Germline-derived CDR1 and CDR2 are LNHDA and SQIVND (reference sequence).

Sample: naive CD4+ T cells from blood. The TCR comes from a woman younger than 30 in good health. The chain joins TRBV19 to TRBJ2-7; D gene uncertain. This CDR3 reads CASSTSDLMGNEQYF. In DNA form, the CDR3 reads TGTGCCAGTAGTACTTCGGACCTCATGGGTAACGAGCAGTACTTC. The full variable domain, its missing parts supplied by reference TRBV19 and TRBJ2-7, is DGGITQSPKYLFRKEGQNVTLSCEQNLNHDAMYWYRQDPGQGLRLIYYSQIVNDFQKGDIAEGYSVSREKKESFPLTVTSAQKNPTAFYLCASSTSDLMGNEQYFGPGTRLTVT.